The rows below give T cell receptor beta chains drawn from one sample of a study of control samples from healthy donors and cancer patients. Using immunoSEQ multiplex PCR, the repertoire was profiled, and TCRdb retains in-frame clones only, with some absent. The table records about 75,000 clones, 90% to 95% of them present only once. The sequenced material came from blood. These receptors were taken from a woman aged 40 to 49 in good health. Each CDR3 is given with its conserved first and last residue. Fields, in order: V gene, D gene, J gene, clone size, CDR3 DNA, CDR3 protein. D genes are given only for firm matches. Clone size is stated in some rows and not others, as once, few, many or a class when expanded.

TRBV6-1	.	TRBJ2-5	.	TGTGCCAGCAGTGAAGCCAGGGAGACCCAGTACTTC	CASSEARETQYF
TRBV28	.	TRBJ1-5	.	TGTGCCAGCATCAACCCAGGGGAAGGATCCAATCAGCCCCAGCATTTT	CASINPGEGSNQPQHF
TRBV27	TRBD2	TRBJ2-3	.	TGTGCCAGCGGACTAGCGGGGGGCTGGGATACGCAGTATTTT	CASGLAGGWDTQYF
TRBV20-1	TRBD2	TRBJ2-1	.	TGCAGTGCTAGTAACCGACTAGCGGGAGGGTACAATGAGCAGTTCTTC	CSASNRLAGGYNEQFF
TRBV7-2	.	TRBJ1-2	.	TGTGCCAGCAGTCAGGACTGGGCCGACTATGGCTACACCTTC	CASSQDWADYGYTF
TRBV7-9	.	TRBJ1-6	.	TGTGCCAGCAGCTTACCTCCAGGGCAGGAAGCTAATTCACCCCTCCACTTT	CASSLPPGQEANSPLHF
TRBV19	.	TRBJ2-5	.	TGTGCCAGTAGTCTGGGCGGGTCTGGGGAAGAGACCCAGTACTTC	CASSLGGSGEETQYF
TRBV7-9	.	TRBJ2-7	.	TGTGCCAGCAGCTTAGTTACGGGGTCCTACGAGCAGTACTTC	CASSLVTGSYEQYF
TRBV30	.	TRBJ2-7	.	TGTGCCCGGCGGAGGAAAGGGGTTGAGCAGTACTTC	CARRRKGVEQYF
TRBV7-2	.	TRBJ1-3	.	TGTGCCAGCAGCCAGAGACCGGACATAGGGGGAAACACCATATATTTT	CASSQRPDIGGNTIYF
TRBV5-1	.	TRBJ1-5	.	TGCGCCAGCAGCTTGGCGGGGGAAGGCGGCAATCAGCCCCAGCATTTT	CASSLAGEGGNQPQHF
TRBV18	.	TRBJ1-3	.	TGTGCCAGCTCACCGACAGGCTCTGGAAACACCATATATTTT	CASSPTGSGNTIYF
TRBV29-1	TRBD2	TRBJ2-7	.	TGCAGCGTTGGACGGCGGGAGGCCACATTTTCCTACGAGCAGTACTTC	CSVGRREATFSYEQYF
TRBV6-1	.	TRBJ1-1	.	TGTGCCAGCAGTGAGCCCGACACAAACACTGAAGCTTTCTTT	CASSEPDTNTEAFF
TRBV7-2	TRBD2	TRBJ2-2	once	TGTGCCAGCAGCTTAGGGGTCAGCGGGGGGAACACCGGGGAGCTGTTTTTT	CASSLGVSGGNTGELFF
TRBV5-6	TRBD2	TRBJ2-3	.	TGTGCCAGCAGAGCTCTAGCGGGAGGGCCCGCAGATACGCAGTATTTT	CASRALAGGPADTQYF
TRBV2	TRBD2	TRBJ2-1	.	TGTGCCAGCAGTGAAGCGCTTTTGGGACTAGCGGGGGGACAGGATGAGCAGTTCTTC	CASSEALLGLAGGQDEQFF
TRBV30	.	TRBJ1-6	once	TGTGCCTGGAGTGCCGAGGGTAATTCACCCCTCCACTTT	CAWSAEGNSPLHF
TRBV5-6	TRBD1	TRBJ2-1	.	TGTGCCAGCAGCCCGACAGGGTCCAATGAGCAGTTCTTC	CASSPTGSNEQFF
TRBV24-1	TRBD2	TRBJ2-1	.	TGTGCCACCAGTGATTTGGGGACTAGCGGGAACTATGAGCAGTTCTTC	CATSDLGTSGNYEQFF
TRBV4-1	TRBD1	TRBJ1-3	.	TGCGCCAGCAGCCGAAGCGGGGGGGACAGGCTTTTGGGTCTCGTCGGCACCATATATTTT	CASSRSGGDRLLGLVGTIYF
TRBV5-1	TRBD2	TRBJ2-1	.	TGCGCCAGCAGCTATACCGGGAGGGGGGGCAATGAGCAGTTCTTC	CASSYTGRGGNEQFF
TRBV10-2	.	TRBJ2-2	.	TGCGCCAGCAAGCTAGCGCAAGGTCCCGGGGAGCTGTTTTTT	CASKLAQGPGELFF
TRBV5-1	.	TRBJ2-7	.	TGCGCCAGCAGCTTGGGGGGGGCGGAGCAGTACTTC	CASSLGGAEQYF
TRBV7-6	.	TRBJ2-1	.	TGTGCCAGCAGCCCAGAGGGCAGGGGATACAATGAGCAGTTCTTC	CASSPEGRGYNEQFF
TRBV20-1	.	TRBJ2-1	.	TGCAGTGCGATCGGGACCGAGCAGTTCTTC	CSAIGTEQFF
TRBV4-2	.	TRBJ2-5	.	TGTGCCAGCAGCCAAGAGGGCCCTTCGGGGGAGACCCAGTACTTC	CASSQEGPSGETQYF
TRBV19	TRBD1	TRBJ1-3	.	TGTGCCAGTATAATGGACAGGGTGAACTCTGGAAACACCATATATTTT	CASIMDRVNSGNTIYF
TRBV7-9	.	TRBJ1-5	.	TGTGCCAGCAGCTTAGAGAGAGATCAGCCCCAGCATTTT	CASSLERDQPQHF
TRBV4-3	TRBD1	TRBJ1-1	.	TGCGCCAGCACGAGGGGGGAGGGGGCGGTCACTGAAGCTTTCTTT	CASTRGEGAVTEAFF
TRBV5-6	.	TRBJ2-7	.	TGTGCCAGCAGCCCTTGGGACCGCGGCTACGAGCAGTACTTC	CASSPWDRGYEQYF
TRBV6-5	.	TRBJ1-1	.	TGTGCCAGCAGTTACACCTCGGGGGAGGACACTGAAGCTTTCTTT	CASSYTSGEDTEAFF
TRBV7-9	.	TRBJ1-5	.	TGTGCCAGCAGCTTATCCGGAAGTGGTCAGCCCCAGCATTTT	CASSLSGSGQPQHF
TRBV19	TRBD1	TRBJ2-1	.	TGTGCCAGTAGTACCCAGGGGGCCTACAATGAGCAGTTCTTC	CASSTQGAYNEQFF
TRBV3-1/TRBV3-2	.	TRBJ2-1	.	TGTGCCAGCAGCCCCGGGGGTCGGGATGAGCAGTTCTTC	CASSPGGRDEQFF
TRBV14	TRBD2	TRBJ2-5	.	TGTGCCAGCAGCCAAGCTAGCGGTCTAAGGGAGACCCAGTACTTC	CASSQASGLRETQYF
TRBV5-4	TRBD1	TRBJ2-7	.	TGTGCCAGCAGCTTGGCCGGGACAGAGTCCTACGAGCAGTACTTC	CASSLAGTESYEQYF
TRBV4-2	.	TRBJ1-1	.	TGTGCCAGCAGCCAACCGAACACTGAAGCTTTCTTT	CASSQPNTEAFF
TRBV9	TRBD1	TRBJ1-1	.	TGTGCCAGCAGAGGACAGGGGAACACTGAAGCTTTCTTT	CASRGQGNTEAFF
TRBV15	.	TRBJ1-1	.	TGTGCCACCAGCAGCTCTACAGAAAAGCACACTGAAGCTTTCTTT	CATSSSTEKHTEAFF
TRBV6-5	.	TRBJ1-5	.	TGTGCCAGCAGGGGAACACCGTATAGCAATCAGCCCCAGCATTTT	CASRGTPYSNQPQHF
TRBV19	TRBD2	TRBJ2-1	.	TGTGCCAGTAGTATAGCTCGGGACTATTACAATGAGCAGTTCTTC	CASSIARDYYNEQFF
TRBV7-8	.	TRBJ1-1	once	TGTGCCAGCAGCTTAGTCACCAGGCAGGAAAACACTGAAGCTTTCTTT	CASSLVTRQENTEAFF
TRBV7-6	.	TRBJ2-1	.	TGTGCCAGCAGCGGGGGCGGGAGCTCCTACAATGAGCAGTTCTTC	CASSGGGSSYNEQFF
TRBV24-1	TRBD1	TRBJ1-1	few	TGTGCCACCAGTGATGAAGGACAGGGAAAAGCTTTCTTT	CATSDEGQGKAFF
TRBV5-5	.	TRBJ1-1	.	TGTGCCAGCGGGCCCGGGGCCGTCTTGGGGGGCACTGAAGCTTTCTTT	CASGPGAVLGGTEAFF
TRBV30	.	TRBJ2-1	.	TGTGCCTGGACAGGGGGGACCACGCTTTACAATGAGCAGTTCTTC	CAWTGGTTLYNEQFF
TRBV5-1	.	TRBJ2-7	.	TGCGCCAGCAGCTTGGAGGCAGGGTGGCCCTACGAGCAGTACTTC	CASSLEAGWPYEQYF
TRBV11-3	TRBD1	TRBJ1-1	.	TGTGCCAGCAGCCCCAGACAGGGTAGTACTGAAGCTTTCTTT	CASSPRQGSTEAFF
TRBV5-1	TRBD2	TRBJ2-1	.	TGCGCCAGCAGCTTACTAGCGGGGGACTACAATGAGCAGTTCTTC	CASSLLAGDYNEQFF
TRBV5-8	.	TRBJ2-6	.	TGTGCCAGCAGCTTGGGCTTCTCTGGGGCCAACGTCCTGACTTTC	CASSLGFSGANVLTF
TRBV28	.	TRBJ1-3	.	TGTGCCAGCAGTTTCGGAGGTCCAGGAAACACCATATATTTT	CASSFGGPGNTIYF
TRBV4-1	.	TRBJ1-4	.	TGCGCCAGCAGCCTTTCCGGGACGGTTAATGAAAAACTGTTTTTT	CASSLSGTVNEKLFF